This TCR beta chain was documented in a study of graft-versus-host responses after intestinal transplantation. Across the study: Recipients received multivisceral, liver-intestinal, or isolated intestinal transplants.

In this sample, this clone turned up a few times. Clones were read by immunoSEQ multiplex PCR, and TCRdb kept only the in-frame ones, dropping some. The profile shows about 18,000 clones, approximately 40% of them singletons. Study-wide results and limits: High graft-versus-host to host-versus-graft T cell clonal ratios marked allografts of patients with graft-donor macrochimerism.

J gave up 5 bases and V 1 base, and 4 bases lay outside the gene matches. CDR3 length: 14 amino acids. Germline lookup yields CDR1 KGHSH and CDR2 LQKENI. The V call is TRBV18, the J call TRBJ1-2, with 7 bases fitting TRBD1. This clonotype was obtained from a human patient who received an intestinal transplant. Sequences were derived from alloreactive CD4+ T cells from a mixed lymphocyte reaction culture, sampled before intestinal transplant. Subset in this sample: CFSE-low proliferating T cells sorted from roughly 6-day pre-transplant mixed lymphocyte reaction (GvH or HvG direction). Written as DNA, the CDR3 is TGTGCCAGCTCACCACGGGACAGATTATATGGCTACACCTTC. It codes for CASSPRDRLYGYTF.